What follows describes a single TCR beta chain. The sample comes from a study of CD8+CD57+ T cells in acquired aplastic anemia. The CDR3 loop spans 14 amino acids. In germline, CDR1 is MDHEN, CDR2 SYDVKM. V shed 7 bases and J shed 2 bases, with 15 bases lying between them. Patients chosen for sequencing had CD8+CD57+ cells that had expanded, as shown by flow cytometry. Genomic DNA, serving as template, underwent TCR beta VDJ and CDR3 profiling. From the reads, TCRdb called clonotypes with MiXCR, one entry per CDR3 protein. The table lists 160,000 or so distinct CDR3 sequences, under 55% of them singletons.

The material sequenced was sorted CD4+, CD8+, or CD8+CD57+ T cells (not recorded which) from PBMCs. The source is a human donor with aplastic anemia. This chain joins TRBV28 and TRBJ2-7; D unresolved. CDR3 loop: CASIGQTKTYEQYF. The CDR3 DNA reads TGTGCCAGCATCGGGCAGACCAAGACCTACGAGCAGTACTTC.